This T cell receptor (beta chain) was identified during a study of cytomegalovirus exposure and HLA in healthy donors. Across the whole study: In an early release, HLA-typed donors contributed some 82 million unique TCR sequences.

A note on this clone: Its antigen is undetermined.

Vbeta (60) and Jbeta (13) primers were used in the PCR. The method was immunoSEQ multiplex PCR; TCRdb's version includes in-frame clones alone and lacks a portion of them. The sample's table shows about 170,000 clones. The study's findings and limits: Earlier analysis yielded a pattern in which most TCR beta V segments were productive about 90% or about 30% of the time. It is likely that the observed cluster of highly shared sequence variants was a sequencing artifact. Per a later analysis, about 15,000 TCR beta sequences showed association with HLA alleles at 0.05 false discovery rate.

V lost 1 base, J lost 7 bases, and 14 bases lay in between. The CDR3 runs to 15 residues. Germline lookup yields CDR1 SGHAT and CDR2 FQNNGV. This TCR derives from a woman under 30 in good health and CMV-seropositive. Sequences were obtained from PBMCs. This rearrangement joins TRBV11-2 to TRBJ2-1; maybe TRBD1 (5 bases). In DNA, the CDR3 is TGTGCCAGCAGCTTAGTGAGTGGGGCTTCAAATGAGCAGTTCTTC. Its protein is CASSLVSGASNEQFF.